This T cell receptor (beta chain) was identified during a study of cytomegalovirus exposure and HLA in healthy donors. This clone was counted a single time. Its antigen remains unknown. Findings of the study overall: Some V segments, including TRBV6-2 and TRBV6-3, were excluded as indistinguishable. A classifier reportedly called cytomegalovirus status with high sensitivity and specificity.

In germline, CDR1 is SGHRS, CDR2 YFSETQ. The CDR3 covers 16 residues. Trimming left V 4 bases short and J 2 bases short, with 18 bases between. Both 60 Vbeta primers and 13 Jbeta primers went into the PCR. Method: immunoSEQ multiplex PCR; TCRdb's copy keeps in-frame clones and lacks some. The sample carries around 70,000 clones, 60% to 80% recorded once. The TCR originated in a woman in her forties in good health and CMV-seropositive. The sequencing sample was made of PBMCs. The chain combines TRBV5-1 with TRBJ2-5; D is unresolved. The CDR3 spells CASSRSGRSTQETQYF. The CDR3 nucleotides are TGCGCCAGCAGCCGTAGTGGTAGATCGACTCAAGAGACCCAGTACTTC.